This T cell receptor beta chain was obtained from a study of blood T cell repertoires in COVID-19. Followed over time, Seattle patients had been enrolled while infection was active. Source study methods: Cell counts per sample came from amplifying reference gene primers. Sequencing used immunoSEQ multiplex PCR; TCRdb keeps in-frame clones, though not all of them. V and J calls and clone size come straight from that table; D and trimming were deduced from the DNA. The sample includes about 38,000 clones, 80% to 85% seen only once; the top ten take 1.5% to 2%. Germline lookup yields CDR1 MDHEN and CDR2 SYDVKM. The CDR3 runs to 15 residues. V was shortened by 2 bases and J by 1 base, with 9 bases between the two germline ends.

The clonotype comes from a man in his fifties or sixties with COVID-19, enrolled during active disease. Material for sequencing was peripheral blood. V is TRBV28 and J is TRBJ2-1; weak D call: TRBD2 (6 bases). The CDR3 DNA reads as TGTGCCAGCAGTTTAACGGGAGCTTCCTACAATGAGCAGTTCTTC. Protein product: CASSLTGASYNEQFF.